The 28 T cell receptor beta chains presented below share a single source sample, sequenced in a study of cytomegalovirus exposure and HLA in healthy donors. A multiplex PCR was run with 60 Vbeta primers and 13 Jbeta primers. Repertoires were generated with immunoSEQ multiplex PCR, while TCRdb's copy carries only in-frame clones and drops some. The table shows about 120,000 clones, with 9% to 10% occurring only once. Sequenced material: PBMCs. The receptors originated from a man aged 25 to 45 in good health and CMV-seronegative.

This sequence joins TRBV13 and TRBJ1-6, with TRBD1 as a possible D gene (6 bases). The CDR3 runs 20 residues. Trimming stripped 4 bases from V and 0 bases from J, with 22 bases between. The germline CDR1 and CDR2 sequences are PRHDT and FYEKMQ (reference sequence). DNA of the CDR3: TGTGCCAGCAGCTCGAACCCGAGGGAGGGGGGTCGCTCCTATAATTCACCCCTCCACTTT. The encoded protein is CASSSNPREGGRSYNSPLHF.

The CDR3 DNA is TGCGCCAGCAGTGAAGGGGGTACTGAAGCTTTCTTT. It is translated as CASSEGGTEAFF. J is TRBJ1-1 and V is TRBV10-2, with a weak D call TRBD1 (6 bases). Germline loops: CDR1 WSHSY, CDR2 SAAADI. The CDR3 is 12 amino acids. The V end was cut by 3 bases, the J end by 5 bases, with 7 bases between.

This clone came up a few times. CDR3: CASSQDHRTGGSGYTF. The CDR3 nucleotides read TGTGCCAGCAGCCAAGATCACCGGACAGGGGGCTCTGGCTACACCTTC. This chain connects TRBV14 to TRBJ1-2; TRBD1 matches at 11 bases. This CDR3 region has 16 residues. The V gene end was trimmed by 0 bases and the J gene end by 7 bases; junction bases not matched to a gene: 7. From germline, CDR1 is SGHDN and CDR2 FVKESK.

Turning to this clone: One junction end disagrees with the germline gene, perhaps due to a read error. The rearrangement joins TRBV18 to TRBJ1-1, with D maybe TRBD1 (6 bases). The CDR3 is 13 residues long. Germline CDR1 is KGHSH and CDR2 is LQKENI. This CDR3 is CARSPGQNTEAFF. CDR3 nucleotides: TGTGCCAGATCACCGGGACAGAACACTGAAGCTTTCTTT.

This clone was seen a few times. The rearrangement uses TRBV18 and TRBJ1-4; 8 nucleotides match TRBD1. V was pared by 4 bases and J by 11 bases, with 21 bases of the junction left unmatched. The CDR3 extends over 18 amino acids. Germline CDR1 is KGHSH and CDR2 is LQKENI. The CDR3 reads CASSHGTGQGDDHMKLFF. The CDR3 DNA reads TGTGCCAGCTCACACGGGACAGGTCAAGGGGACGACCACATGAAACTGTTTTTT. The full variable domain, its missing parts supplied by reference TRBV18 and TRBJ1-4, is NAGVMQNPRHLVRRRGQEARLRCSPMKGHSHVYWYRQLPEEGLKFMVYLQKENIIDESGMPKERFSAEFPKEGPSILRIQQVVRGDSAAYFCASSHGTGQGDDHMKLFFGSGTQLSVL.

This clone was seen a few times. The DNA for the CDR3 is TGTGCCAGCAGTTACTCGATGGGGAGGGTAGGGGGCTACACCTTC. Encoded protein: CASSYSMGRVGGYTF. The V call is TRBV6-5, the J call TRBJ1-2, with D unresolved. The CDR3 runs 15 residues. Trimming stripped 0 bases from V and 8 bases from J, with 16 bases between. Germline CDR1 and CDR2: MNHEY and SVGAGI.

In its sample, this clone was seen a few times. The chain combines TRBV14 with TRBJ1-2, with D possibly being TRBD1 (5 bases). Germline-derived CDR1 and CDR2 are SGHDN and FVKESK. There are 14 residues in the CDR3. The V end was cut by 1 base, the J end by 7 bases, with 13 bases between. The CDR3, as DNA: TGTGCCAGCAGCCAAGGAAGTGGGGGGTCTGGCTACACCTTC. This codes for CASSQGSGGSGYTF.

V gene TRBV6-5 combines with J gene TRBJ1-1, with 7 nucleotides matching TRBD1. After removal of 0 bases from V and 1 base from J, the junction contained 2 bases not matched to a gene. CDR1 and CDR2 from the germline V gene are MNHEY and SVGAGI. CDR3 length: 15 residues. The CDR3 region is CASSYSRQGNTEAFF. DNA of the CDR3: TGTGCCAGCAGTTACTCGAGACAGGGGAACACTGAAGCTTTCTTT.

This chain connects TRBV5-6 to TRBJ1-2, with D possibly being TRBD1 (6 bases). V lost 4 bases and J lost 3, with 10 bases in between. The CDR3 is 13 amino acids. Germline values: CDR1 SGHDT, CDR2 YYEEEE. The CDR3 spells CASSRQEDYGYTF. The CDR3 DNA is TGTGCCAGCAGCCGACAGGAGGACTATGGCTACACCTTC.

CDR3 DNA sequence: TGTGCCAGCAGTACGAGGAAAATAGCCAAAAACATTCAGTACTTC. As protein: CASSTRKIAKNIQYF. The chain links TRBV28 to TRBJ2-4; D is unresolved. The CDR3 sequence is 15 residues long. Deletions cut 5 bases from V and 0 bases from J, with 11 bases between. Germline V lookup: CDR1 MDHEN, CDR2 SYDVKM.

This clone was recorded many times. The chain links TRBV28 to TRBJ2-7; D is unresolved. This CDR3 comprises 13 residues. CDR1 MDHEN and CDR2 SYDVKM come from the germline V gene. Trimming took off 3 bases at V and 0 bases at J, with 6 bases between the two ends. The CDR3 is CASSFTASYEQYF. The CDR3 DNA is TGTGCCAGCAGTTTTACTGCCTCCTACGAGCAGTACTTC.

The chain carries TRBV5-1 and TRBJ2-1; 10 positions agree with TRBD2. Germline CDR1 reads SGHRS; CDR2 reads YFSETQ. V gave up 4 bases and J gave up 1 base; unmatched junction bases: 2. The CDR3 spans 15 residues. The CDR3 nucleotides are TGCGCCAGCAGCAGCGGGGGGGCTTCCTACAATGAGCAGTTCTTC. Translating it yields CASSSGGASYNEQFF.

This clone has only a few counts. The chain is built from TRBV13 and TRBJ2-7, with 12 nucleotides matching TRBD1. The CDR3 spans 15 residues. The V and J ends lost 7 bases and 7 bases, in that order; junction bases with no gene match: 11. CDR1 and CDR2 (germline): PRHDT, FYEKMQ (reference sequence). The CDR3 DNA follows: TGTGCCAGCATAAACCTGGGACAGGGGGCGCGGGAGCAGTACTTC. Protein product: CASINLGQGAREQYF.

CDR3 bases: TGCGCCAGCAGCCAAGATGACGGCGGATTGACCAAAAACATTCAGTACTTC. Translating gives CASSQDDGGLTKNIQYF. The chain couples TRBV4-3 to TRBJ2-4, with no clear D. The CDR3 has 17 residues. The ends were cut back, 0 bases at V and 2 bases at J, with 14 bases in the middle. CDR1 is LGHNA and CDR2 is YSLEER in the germline V gene.

CDR3 DNA: TGTGCCTGGAGTGGAAGCGGGGGGCCCGATACGCAGTATTTT. As protein: CAWSGSGGPDTQYF. V usage is TRBV30 and J usage is TRBJ2-3; the match to TRBD2 covers 9 bases. The CDR3 contains 14 residues. The junction had 5 bases not matched to a gene; V was cut back by 1 base and J by 6 bases. CDR1 GTSNPN and CDR2 SVGIG come from the germline V gene (reference sequence).

This clone has a count of ten or more. The CDR3 sequence is CAWSIRGQGQKDYEQYF. CDR3 in DNA: TGTGCCTGGAGTATAAGGGGACAGGGCCAAAAGGATTACGAGCAGTACTTC. This rearrangement joins TRBV30 to TRBJ2-7; 9 bases match TRBD1. Germline V gives CDR1 GTSNPN, CDR2 SVGIG (reference sequence). The V gene end was trimmed by 2 bases and the J gene end by 4 bases; junction bases not matched to a gene: 15. The CDR3 has 17 residues.

The table lists this clone with a few counts. This sequence joins TRBV6-5 and TRBJ2-5; 11 bases fit TRBD2. Germline V CDR1 and CDR2: MNHEY, SVGAGI. V was pared by 4 bases and J by 2 bases, with 6 bases of the junction left unmatched. The CDR3 covers 16 residues. CDR3 amino acids: CASSSGASGGQETQYF. The CDR3 DNA is TGTGCCAGCAGTTCGGGGGCTAGCGGGGGGCAAGAGACCCAGTACTTC.

This clone showed up just a few times. The chain combines TRBV11-3 with TRBJ1-4; 9 nucleotides match TRBD1. The J segment lost 8 bases and the V segment lost 5 bases, leaving 12 bases of the junction unmatched. The CDR3 spans 16 residues. Germline-derived CDR1 and CDR2 are SGHNT and YENEEA. CDR3 bases: TGTGCCAGCAGCCCCCAAGGACAGGGGCGAGGGGAAAAACTGTTTTTT. Encoded protein: CASSPQGQGRGEKLFF. Full variable domain (outside the CDR3, taken from reference TRBV11-3 and TRBJ1-4): EAGVVQSPRYKIIEKKQPVAFWCNPISGHNTLYWYLQNLGQGPELLIRYENEEAVDDSQLPKDRFSAERLKGVDSTLKIQPAELGDSAVYLCASSPQGQGRGEKLFFGSGTQLSVL.

This chain joins TRBV14 and TRBJ2-7, with 7 bases matching TRBD1. Germline V lookup: CDR1 SGHDN, CDR2 FVKESK. The CDR3 has 15 residues. After removal of 0 bases from V and 4 bases from J, the junction contained 6 bases not matched to a gene. The CDR3 bases are TGTGCCAGCAGCCAAGAGAGGGGGCGCGGGTACGAGCAGTACTTC. Protein: CASSQERGRGYEQYF.

V is TRBV5-1 and J is TRBJ1-2; the match to TRBD1 covers 8 bases. The CDR3 has 15 residues. Germline loops: CDR1 SGHRS, CDR2 YFSETQ. Trimming took 3 bases from V and 8 from J; bases not matched to a gene: 12. The CDR3 loop reads CASSWVHRTGRGYTF. The CDR3 nucleotides are TGCGCCAGCAGCTGGGTCCACCGGACAGGGAGAGGCTACACCTTC.

The chain joins TRBV5-1 to TRBJ1-2, with 8 bases aligning to TRBD1. CDR1 is SGHRS and CDR2 is YFSETQ in the germline V gene. J gave up 5 bases and V 4 bases, and 4 bases lay outside the gene matches. The CDR3 length is 13 residues. The CDR3, as DNA: TGCGCCAGCAGCGTAGGACAGGGTTATGGCTACACCTTC. It translates to CASSVGQGYGYTF.

This chain joins TRBV4-1 and TRBJ1-3; 8 bases match TRBD1. CDR1 and CDR2 from the germline V gene are MGHRA and YSYEKL. The V gene end was trimmed by 4 bases and the J gene end by 3 bases; junction bases not matched to a gene: 2. CDR3 size: 14 residues. CDR3 nucleotide sequence: TGCGCCAGCAGCCTACAGGGGGTTGGAAACACCATATATTTT. Protein sequence: CASSLQGVGNTIYF.

The chain links TRBV2 to TRBJ2-3, with TRBD2 identical over 10 bases. V gave up 7 bases and J gave up 10 bases; unmatched junction bases: 29. The CDR3 runs 20 residues. CDR1 and CDR2 from the germline V gene are SNHLY and FYNNEI. This CDR3 reads CASTPPWGAPSGGENVPQYF. The CDR3 nucleotides are TGTGCCAGCACCCCTCCGTGGGGCGCACCTAGCGGGGGCGAGAATGTTCCGCAGTATTTT. Full variable domain (remainder filled in from reference TRBV2 and TRBJ2-3): EPEVTQTPSHQVTQMGQEVILRCVPISNHLYFYWYRQILGQKVEFLVSFYNNEISEKSEIFDDQFSVERPDGSNFTLKIRSTKLEDSAMYFCASTPPWGAPSGGENVPQYFGPGTRLTVL.

This clone was recorded a few times. The chain is built from TRBV9 and TRBJ1-1; weak D call: TRBD1 (5 bases). CDR3 length: 15 residues. Germline lookup yields CDR1 SGDLS and CDR2 YYNGEE. The germline V and J ends were trimmed by 3 bases and 6 bases, with 18 bases remaining between them. The CDR3 DNA sequence: TGTGCCAGCAGCGCCCGGGGCCCCTCGGGAGCTGAAGCTTTCTTT. It specifies CASSARGPSGAEAFF.

This clone was seen more than once but under ten times. The chain couples TRBV29-1 to TRBJ2-1; D uncertain. The CDR3 length is 11 residues. The germline V gene encodes CDR1 SQVTM and CDR2 ANQGSEA. V gave up 4 bases and J gave up 9 bases, with 10 bases separating them. In DNA, the CDR3 is TGCAGCGTTGGATTTTCGAGTGAGCAGTTCTTC. It yields the protein CSVGFSSEQFF.

The chain uses TRBV11-2 and TRBJ1-6, with D hard to call. V was cut by 1 base and J by 0 bases, with 4 bases left in between. The V gene's germline CDR1 is SGHAT and CDR2 FQNNGV. The CDR3 is 15 amino acids. The CDR3 is CASSLAISYNSPLHF. The CDR3 DNA reads TGTGCCAGCAGCTTAGCCATCTCCTATAATTCACCCCTCCACTTT.

This clone has a handful of counts. The chain is built from TRBV5-8 and TRBJ1-5; 9 nucleotides match TRBD1. The J segment lost 0 bases and the V segment lost 4 bases, leaving 5 bases of the junction unmatched. The CDR3 has 16 residues. The germline V gene encodes CDR1 SGHTS and CDR2 YDEGEE. Here the CDR3 reads CASSPRTGVSNQPQHF. The CDR3 DNA is TGTGCCAGCAGCCCACGGACAGGGGTTAGCAATCAGCCCCAGCATTTT.

This chain uses TRBV11-3 with TRBJ2-7; 10 bases are a match to TRBD1. The germline V gene has CDR1 SGHNT and CDR2 YENEEA. The CDR3 has 15 amino acids. The J segment lost 0 bases and the V segment lost 5 bases, leaving 4 bases of the junction unmatched. The CDR3 is CASSIRTGGSYEQYF. CDR3 sequence (DNA): TGTGCCAGCAGCATAAGGACAGGGGGCTCCTACGAGCAGTACTTC.